Below are 20 T cell receptor beta chains sequenced from a single sample in a study of identical twins (dated by TCRdb to between 2015 and 2016). Library generation was performed with 5' RACE. TCRdb names Illumina HiSeq 2000 as the instrument used. The public sequencing data were trimmed at Q25 with fastp and processed into clonotypes with MiXCR by TCRdb, which kept only in-frame beta chains. One record per CDR3 amino acid sequence lists the most common genes and DNA. Present in this sample are roughly 690,000 distinct CDR3 sequences, about 20% of which were seen just once. The ten largest account for roughly 4% of the sample. The data also belong to a second study, concerning T cells expressing NK-cell markers.

Sequenced sample: PBMCs. These receptors were obtained from a woman aged 18-29 years in good health.

Only a few counts were recorded for this clonotype. CDR3 in amino acids: CASSRGQVSTDTQYF. CDR3 coding DNA: TGTGCCAGCAGCCGGGGACAGGTCAGCACAGATACGCAGTATTTT. The chain joins TRBV14 to TRBJ2-3; 8 positions agree with TRBD1. The CDR3 runs 15 residues. CDR1 and CDR2 (germline): SGHDN, FVKESK. The trim removed 4 bases at V and 0 bases at J, leaving 3 bases unmatched.

The rearrangement uses TRBV6-5 and TRBJ2-3; 8 nucleotides match TRBD2. Germline loops: CDR1 MNHEY, CDR2 SVGAGI. The junction had 4 bases not matched to a gene; V was cut back by 3 bases and J by 2 bases. The CDR3 has 15 amino acids. CDR3 bases: TGTGCCAGCAGTTATCGCGGGGGGCACACAGATACGCAGTATTTT. This translates into CASSYRGGHTDTQYF.

This clonotype was found a few times. The CDR3 here is CAWIGTSWNEQFF. For the CDR3, the DNA is TGTGCCTGGATAGGGACTTCTTGGAATGAGCAGTTCTTC. This chain uses TRBV30 with TRBJ2-1, with D possibly TRBD2 on 6 matching bases. V was shortened by 4 bases and J by 7 bases, with 14 bases between the two germline ends. The CDR3 spans 13 residues. Per germline, CDR1 GTSNPN and CDR2 SVGIG (reference sequence).

This clonotype was detected many times. The V and J genes are TRBV20-1 and TRBJ2-1, with D uncertain. Germline loops: CDR1 DFQATT, CDR2 SNEGSKA (reference sequence). The CDR3 runs 13 residues. V lost 6 bases, J lost 8 bases, and 17 bases lay in between. The CDR3, as DNA: TGCAGTGCCCCTCTATCTGAGTCGGATGAGCAGTTCTTC. Its protein product is CSAPLSESDEQFF.

In its sample, this clonotype was seen a few times. The J gene is TRBJ1-1, the V gene TRBV5-1, with 7 bases lining up with TRBD1. Trimming cost V 3 bases and J 6 bases; bases outside gene matches: 11. The length of the CDR3 is 15 residues. Per the germline V gene, CDR1 is SGHRS and CDR2 is YFSETQ. In nucleotides, the CDR3 is TGCGCCAGCAGCTGGAAACAGGGGTCGAGGTCTGAAGCTTTCTTT. This codes for CASSWKQGSRSEAFF. Together with reference TRBV5-1 and TRBJ1-1, the CDR3 gives the full variable domain: KAGVTQTPRYLIKTRGQQVTLSCSPISGHRSVSWYQQTPGQGLQFLFEYFSETQRNKGNFPGRFSGRQFSNSRSEMNVSTLELGDSALYLCASSWKQGSRSEAFFGQGTRLTVV.

The chain joins TRBV10-3 to TRBJ1-5; D is possibly TRBD1 (5 bases). With 11 bases removed from V and 7 bases from J, the gap between germline ends came to 18 bases. CDR1 ENHRY and CDR2 SYGVKD come from the germline V gene. The CDR3 has 13 residues. CDR3 coding DNA: TGTGCCTCCTCCCAGGGCTGGGGGCAGCCCCAGCATTTT. Translating gives CASSQGWGQPQHF.

This clonotype appeared a few times. The chain links TRBV20-1 to TRBJ2-7, with a weak D call TRBD2 (6 bases). CDR1 is DFQATT, CDR2 SNEGSKA, per germline (reference sequence). Trimming cost V 4 bases and J 4 bases, with 17 bases left between them. This CDR3 contains 14 residues. The CDR3 protein is CSAIPFSGRYEQYF. The CDR3 bases are TGCAGTGCTATTCCCTTTTCAGGGAGGTACGAGCAGTACTTC.

This clonotype was seen more than once but under ten times. The gene calls are TRBV15 and TRBJ2-2; D uncertain. The germline V gene encodes CDR1 LNHNV and CDR2 YYDKDF (reference sequence). The CDR3 length is 13 residues. Trimming removed 1 base at V and 5 bases at J, with 5 bases between. The DNA for the CDR3 is TGTGCCACCAGCAGAGGCCCAACCGGGGAGCTGTTTTTT. Translating gives CATSRGPTGELFF. The variable domain in full, with the rest retrieved from reference TRBV15 and TRBJ2-2, is DAMVIQNPRYQVTQFGKPVTLSCSQTLNHNVMYWYQQKSSQAPKLLFHYYDKDFNNEADTPDNFQSRRPNTSFCFLDIRSPGLGDTAMYLCATSRGPTGELFFGEGSRLTVL.

The chain has TRBV20-1 and TRBJ1-5; D uncertain. Trimming cost V 2 bases and J 0 bases, with 5 bases left between them. Germline loops: CDR1 DFQATT, CDR2 SNEGSKA (reference sequence). There are 13 residues in the CDR3. The CDR3 loop is CSARRLSNQPQHF. The CDR3 DNA follows: TGCAGTGCTAGACGGCTTAGCAATCAGCCCCAGCATTTT.

This clonotype occurred a few times. V usage is TRBV20-1 and J usage is TRBJ1-2; no reliable D call. V was pared by 5 bases and J by 4 bases, with 11 bases between. Germline V lookup: CDR1 DFQATT, CDR2 SNEGSKA (reference sequence). This CDR3 is 12 amino acids long. The CDR3 loop is CSAGTGGYGYTF. The DNA of the CDR3 is TGCAGTGCTGGAACGGGAGGCTATGGCTACACCTTC.

This clonotype was detected many times. The chain uses TRBV2 and TRBJ2-7; 13 nucleotides align to TRBD2. This CDR3 is built from 12 residues. V lost 10 bases, J lost 5 bases, and 2 bases stayed unmatched. Germline values: CDR1 SNHLY, CDR2 FYNNEI. CDR3 DNA: TGTGCCAACGGACTAGCGGGGGACGAGCAGTACTTC. Its protein product is CANGLAGDEQYF.

The chain is built from TRBV9 and TRBJ1-1; D is uncertain. The V gene's germline CDR1 is SGDLS and CDR2 YYNGEE. The germline V and J ends were trimmed by 0 bases and 1 base, with 7 bases remaining between them. CDR3 size: 14 residues. The CDR3 region is CASSVVGKNTEAFF. The CDR3 bases are TGTGCCAGCAGCGTAGTAGGGAAGAACACTGAAGCTTTCTTT.

This clonotype has only a few counts. The chain joins TRBV7-6 to TRBJ2-1; no firm D call. This CDR3 contains 13 residues. V lost 2 bases and J lost 10, with 12 bases in between. Germline loops: CDR1 SGHVS, CDR2 FNYEAQ. The CDR3 nucleotides are TGTGCCAGCAGCTTATCTTACCTTCAGGAGCAGTTCTTC. This translates into CASSLSYLQEQFF.

This clonotype was found many times. The chain has TRBV6-1 and TRBJ2-7, with 7 bases identical to TRBD1. This CDR3 region has 14 residues. J lost 1 base, V lost 6 bases, and 6 bases had no gene match. Looked up from germline, CDR1 is MNHNS and CDR2 is SASEGT. The CDR3 reads CASSARDRSYEQYF. In nucleotides, the CDR3 is TGTGCCAGCAGCGCACGGGACAGATCCTACGAGCAGTACTTC.

The chain carries TRBV5-1 and TRBJ2-6; D remains ambiguous. V was trimmed by 1 base and J by 4 bases, leaving 9 bases between them. CDR1 is SGHRS and CDR2 is YFSETQ in the germline V gene. The CDR3 is 15 residues long. The CDR3 bases are TGCGCCAGCAGCTTGCTAGTATGGGGGGCCAACGTCCTGACTTTC. It translates to CASSLLVWGANVLTF.

The chain combines TRBV19 with TRBJ2-1; a possible D gene is TRBD2 (5 bases). CDR1 is LNHDA and CDR2 is SQIVND in the germline V gene (reference sequence). The CDR3 is 12 residues long. Trimming removed 4 bases at V and 9 bases at J, with 10 bases between. As DNA, the CDR3 is TGTGCCAGTAGTACCGACTACGTTGAGCAGTTCTTC. It yields the protein CASSTDYVEQFF.

This clonotype was detected a few times. The chain employs TRBV20-1 and TRBJ2-5; 13 nucleotides agree with TRBD2. V dropped 3 bases and J dropped 1; count of bases not matched to a gene: 8. The CDR3 is 17 amino acids. The germline V gene encodes CDR1 DFQATT and CDR2 SNEGSKA (reference sequence). The CDR3 DNA follows: TGCAGTGCTAGTGCAGGACTAGCGGGGGTCTTCCAAGAGACCCAGTACTTC. It yields the protein CSASAGLAGVFQETQYF.

This clonotype was picked up a small number of times. This chain uses TRBV20-1 with TRBJ2-7; 7 positions match TRBD2. Trimming removed 3 bases from V and 0 bases from J; junction bases left unmatched: 8. This CDR3 has 15 residues. Per germline, CDR1 DFQATT and CDR2 SNEGSKA (reference sequence). CDR3 coding DNA: TGCAGTGCTAGGTCCCTAGCGGCTCCCTCCTACGAGCAGTACTTC. Its translation is CSARSLAAPSYEQYF.

V gene TRBV7-9 combines with J gene TRBJ1-2; unclear D gene. CDR1 SEHNR and CDR2 FQNEAQ come from the germline V gene (reference sequence). The CDR3 totals 14 residues. V was clipped by 5 bases and J by 4 bases, with 14 bases between them. The CDR3 bases are TGTGCCAGCAGCCCCTGGGGAAGCTCCTATGGCTACACCTTC. It is translated as CASSPWGSSYGYTF.

For this clonotype: The CDR3 carries no conserved terminal phenylalanine or tryptophan, so it likely arises from a read error. No DNA is shown, since the ends of the CDR3 on it are uncertain; the CDR3 is the one TCRdb lists. This rearrangement joins TRBV21-1 to TRBJ2-3. TRBV21-1 has pseudogene status. With termini counted, the CDR3 has 9 amino acids. CDR3 residues: CAGGSLLLG.